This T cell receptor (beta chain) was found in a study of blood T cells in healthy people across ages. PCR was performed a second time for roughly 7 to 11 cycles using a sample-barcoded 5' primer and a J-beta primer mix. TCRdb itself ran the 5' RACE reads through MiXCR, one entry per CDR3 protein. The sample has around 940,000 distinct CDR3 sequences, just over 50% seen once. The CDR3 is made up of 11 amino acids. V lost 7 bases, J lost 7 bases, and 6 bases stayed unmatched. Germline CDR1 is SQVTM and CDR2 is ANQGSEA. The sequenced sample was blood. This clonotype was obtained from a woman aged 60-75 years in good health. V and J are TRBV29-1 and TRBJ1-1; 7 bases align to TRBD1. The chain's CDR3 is CSDRGVGEAFF. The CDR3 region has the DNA TGCAGCGACAGGGGAGTTGGTGAAGCTTTCTTT.